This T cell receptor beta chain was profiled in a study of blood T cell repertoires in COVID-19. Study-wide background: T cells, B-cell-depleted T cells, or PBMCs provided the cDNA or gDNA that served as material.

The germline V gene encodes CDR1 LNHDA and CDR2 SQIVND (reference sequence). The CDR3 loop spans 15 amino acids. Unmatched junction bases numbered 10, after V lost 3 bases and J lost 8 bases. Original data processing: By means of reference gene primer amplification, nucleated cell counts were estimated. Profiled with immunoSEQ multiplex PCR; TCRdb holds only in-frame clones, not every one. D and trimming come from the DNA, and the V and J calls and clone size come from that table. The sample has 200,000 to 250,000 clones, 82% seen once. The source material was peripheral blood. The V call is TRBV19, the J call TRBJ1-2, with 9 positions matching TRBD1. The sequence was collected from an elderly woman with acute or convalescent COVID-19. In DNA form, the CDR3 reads TGTGCCAGTAGTATGCCCCAACAGGGGGCGGTAGGCTACACCTTC. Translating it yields CASSMPQQGAVGYTF.